Below, one T cell receptor beta chain is given with its context. Its antigen remains unidentified. These data come from a study of blood T cells in healthy people across ages. Study-wide results and caveats: The authors considered diversity estimates from one million T cells to be underestimates. It was the long-lived donors that had more naive CD4+ cells and higher diversity than aged donors.

Each donor was a healthy Caucasian individual from Russia, aged 6 to 90. The CDR3 contains 15 residues. Losses at the gene ends were 4 bases for V and 2 bases for J; bases not matched to a gene: 6. Germline CDR1 reads LGHDT; CDR2 reads YNNKEL (reference sequence). Alongside a J-beta primer mix, a sample-barcoded 5' primer served in a second PCR lasting about 7 to 11 cycles. A 12-random-nucleotide template-switch adaptor tagged each cDNA molecule. TCRdb itself ran the 5' RACE reads through MiXCR, one entry per CDR3 protein. The sample lists approximately 600,000 distinct CDR3 sequences, 58% occurring once.

V is TRBV3-1 and J is TRBJ2-7, with 9 bases identical to TRBD1. This TCR was sampled from a man aged 60-69 years in good health. Sequencing was carried out using blood. Written as DNA, the CDR3 is TGTGCCAGCAGCCCCCGGACAGGGGTCACCTACGAGCAGTACTTC. Translating it yields CASSPRTGVTYEQYF.